Described below is a single T cell receptor beta chain sequence and its context. This clone was seen only once. What this receptor recognizes is not known. No qualities accompany the bases; no much larger clone lies one base away. Sequences MNHEY (CDR1) and SVGAGI (CDR2) are obtained from the germline V gene. Taken from cysteine to phenylalanine, the CDR3 has 14 residues. Left in the record is the CDR3 DNA by itself, 42 bases read in frame from the first base. V was cut back by 6 bases and J by 6 bases, leaving a gap of 17 bases between them. Healthy HIV-negative adults with no recently reported acute infections or vaccinations were included as donors. Every donor was a Caucasian adult living in Nashville, Tennessee, USA. CD4+ T cells were enriched by magnetic negative selection, after which naive cells were positively selected on CD45RA and the negative fraction was taken as the memory subset. Blood was obtained by leukapheresis, after which PBMCs were separated by Ficoll-Histopaque density gradient centrifugation and cryopreserved in liquid nitrogen vapor phase. Analytical flow cytometry was used to check the purity and quantity of every magnetically sorted T cell population. Each sorted fraction had its genomic DNA isolated and then quantified by UV absorbance on a Nanodrop 2000c.

This record comes from a study of shared clonotypes between healthy human individuals (dated by TCRdb to the early 2020s). Turning to the overall study: Three men and a couple of women, aged 18 to 49 years, made up the cohort. Each donor's leukapheresis produced roughly between roughly 0.94 and 9.5 billion PBMCs. Blood TCR repertoires of 5 or 6 healthy adults were deeply sequenced to estimate repertoire size and the extent of clonotype sharing between individuals. For each donor, CD4 naive and CD4 memory were each given three plates, CD8 naive was given two plates, and CD8 memory was given one plate. Different laboratories and diverse techniques were used to prepare libraries and sequence TCR repertoires, to increase sequencing depth and limit assay-specific biases. Summary of the overall study and its limitations: Naive subsets generally had larger estimated clonotype richness than memory subsets. Higher generation probabilities were observed for clonotypes shared by all four sorted-subset donors than for non-shared clonotypes. Across a handful of donors, roughly 5.4% of naive CD4, 3.5% of naive CD8, 2% to 2.5% of memory CD4, and about 0.44% of memory CD8 clonotypes were shared. Pairwise subsampling indicated that sequencing depth was expected to affect the degree of clonotype sharing among donors. Only blood was sampled, and tissue TCR repertoires likely differ from those in blood. Incomplete sequencing was indicated by rarefaction of sorted-subset datasets, despite the large sequencing depth. The genetic and exposure-history diversity represented was limited by the small number of donors.

Using the deep immunoSEQ assay, multiplex PCR amplified TCR CDR3 regions from genomic DNA. Extracted genomic DNA from each cell subset was distributed evenly across all wells of several immunoSEQ 96-well plates, and each plate was treated as a replicate. For sorted subsets, around 200 ng genomic DNA, equal to tens of thousands of T cell genomes, was loaded into each replicate PCR. The purified libraries were quantified using a Qubit 3.0 fluorometer, sized with a Bioanalyzer 2100, and then quantified again using the KAPA Library Quantification kit. Each immunoSEQ 96-well plate was sequenced on its own single-read 150-cycle Illumina NextSeq 550 flow cell. Per the original workflow: Because the immunoSEQ output included only junctional sequences and no quality scores, the filtering could not be the same as the filtering used for full-length reads. To assign V/J genes and CDR3, sequences were annotated using PyIR, a Python wrapper for IgBLAST v1.9, with IMGT germline references. Reads were removed for weak V/J assignments (E-value above 1e-6), missing CDR3, stop codons, out-of-frame junctions, or ambiguous translated residues. V3J clonotypes were defined as sequences sharing an identical inferred V gene, J gene, and CDR3 amino acid sequence. Percentage overlap between repertoires was calculated by dividing the number of shared unique clonotypes by the size of the smaller repertoire. Repertoire richness was assessed with RTK rarefaction, the Chao1 estimator, and Recon v2.1 estimates of unobserved clonotypes. Generation probabilities for all TCRbeta clonotypes obtained by the gDNA method from a handful of donors were computed using OLGA. Here the immuneACCESS table is served through TCRdb, limited to in-frame sequences with V and J called. Missing clones are a known gap in these copies; in checked studies unresolved V genes cover under half, and the rest lacks a known reason. V, J and clone size derive from that table, while D and trimming were established from the DNA sequence. The sample profile shows some 2,000,000 clones; 85% to 95% of them were found once. Of the sample, 0.1% to 0.15% is held by the ten largest clones.

The sequence is built from TRBV6-5 and TRBJ1-2; TRBD1 might be the D gene, on 5 matching bases. The receptor was isolated from a young man in good health. The sequencing input was naive CD4+ T cells sorted from blood. Read against the paper, the sample's cell subset or site label means: CD45RA+ positively selected. The sequenced DNA: TGTGCCAGCAGCCGCGGGGTCCAGGGAAATGGCTACACCTTC. This is translated as CASSRGVQGNGYTF.